This T cell receptor (beta chain) is from a study of blood T cells in healthy people across ages. Study-level results: Estimates drawn from one million T cells were deemed to understate diversity. Older age coincided with a roughly linear decline in TCR beta diversity per million T cells.

Notes on this clonotype: The target antigen is unknown.

PCR was performed a second time for about 6 to 12 cycles using a sample-barcoded 5' primer and a J-beta primer mix. In TCRdb, the 5' RACE reads were re-called with MiXCR into one record per CDR3 protein. Altogether about 280,000 distinct CDR3 sequences are present, roughly 26% being singletons, with the ten largest covering around 29%. J lost 4 bases, V lost 4 bases, and 9 bases had no gene match. The CDR3 length is 16 residues. Germline values: CDR1 LGHNA, CDR2 YNFKEQ. Sequenced: blood. The rearrangement joins TRBV4-2 to TRBJ2-1; TRBD2 matches at 8 bases. The clonotype originates from a woman in her seventies in good health. The CDR3 region is CASSRIAGKGYNEQFF. CDR3 nucleotides: TGTGCCAGCAGCCGGATAGCGGGGAAGGGGTACAATGAGCAGTTCTTC.